This T cell receptor beta chain was captured by sequencing in a study of T cell repertoires in cytomegalovirus infection. Whole-study context: CMV epitopes that were recently identified and HLA-C-restricted were used alongside well-studied HLA-B-restricted ones. Study-wide results and caveats: Carriers of CMV and the relevant HLA type were discriminated by public TCR beta frequency. HLA-C-restricted CMV clonotypes gave the most frequent clonotype in two of eight donors.

TCRdb recomputed calls from the reads with MiXCR, one row per CDR3 protein. Of around 89,000 distinct CDR3 sequences in the sample, 25% to 35% were seen once. As concerns this clonotype: The antigen remains unidentified.

The sequences come from CD8+ T cells from cultured PBMCs, collected from culture after CMV antigen stimulation. The TCR comes from a human donor in good health (CMV status not recorded). Some clones in this sample may be carry-over from other donors' samples.

This chain's CDR3 is CASSYSPGVQETQYF. In DNA form, the CDR3 reads TGTGCCAGCAGTTATTCACCGGGGGTACAAGAGACCCAGTACTTC. V usage is TRBV7-8 and J usage is TRBJ2-5; D might be TRBD2 (6 bases). CDR3 length: 15 residues. With 6 bases removed from V and 2 bases from J, the gap between germline ends came to 16 bases. Germline CDR1 and CDR2: SGHVS and FQNEAQ.